A selection of T cell receptor beta chains follows, all from one sample in a study of regulatory T cells in long-lasting Graves disease. TCRdb recomputed calls from the multiplex PCR reads with MiXCR, one row per CDR3 protein. The sample holds fewer than 500,000 distinct CDR3 sequences, roughly 16% seen once. The same sample was also used in a study of T cells in Graves' hyperthyroidism and ophthalmopathy.

Source: peripheral blood mononuclear cells (PBMCs), taken at new diagnosis, from a patient treated with antithyroid drugs. The receptors come from a man aged 40-55 years with Graves disease. Each CDR3 is given with its conserved first and last residue. A D gene is named only where the DNA matches it firmly. Expanded clones get a size class; other rows say once, few or many, or leave the size out.

d_call,clone_size,j_call,v_call,cdr3_nt,cdr3_aa
-,many,TRBJ2-7,TRBV18,TGTGCCAGCTCACCAGAAGGGTGGGAATACGAGCAGTACTTC,CASSPEGWEYEQYF
TRBD1,many,TRBJ1-2,TRBV2,TGTGCCAGCAGCAGGGGGGCGGGGGATTATGGCTACACCTTC,CASSRGAGDYGYTF
-,-,TRBJ2-7,TRBV13,TGTGCCAGCAGCTTGACCCTCGGGACGGCTACCTACGAGCAGTACTTC,CASSLTLGTATYEQYF
-,few,TRBJ2-1,TRBV9,TGTGCCAGCAGCGTAAATTCTAAAGGAGGGCAGGGGTACAATGAGCAGTTCTTC,CASSVNSKGGQGYNEQFF
TRBD1,-,TRBJ1-1,TRBV5-1,TGCGCCAGCAGCAGTGGACAGGAGGCCGGGGGCACTGAAGCTTTCTTT,CASSSGQEAGGTEAFF
TRBD1,-,TRBJ2-1,TRBV5-1,TGCGCCAGCAGCGCGGGACAGGGGTTGGATGAGCAGTTCTTC,CASSAGQGLDEQFF
-,once,TRBJ1-4,TRBV4-1,TGCGCCAGCAGCCACGACGGGACAACTAATGAAAAACTGTTTTTT,CASSHDGTTNEKLFF
TRBD1,few,TRBJ2-5,TRBV29-1,TGCAGCGTTTATGACAGGGTGTTTCAAGAGACCCAGTACTTC,CSVYDRVFQETQYF
TRBD1,-,TRBJ1-3,TRBV6-1,TGTGCCAGCACTCATGACAGGGCTTCTGGAAACACCATATATTTT,CASTHDRASGNTIYF
-,-,TRBJ1-2,TRBV18,TGTGCCAGCTCACCATATCCGACGAAGCCGGGGGGCTATGGCTACACCTTC,CASSPYPTKPGGYGYTF
TRBD1,many,TRBJ1-1,TRBV12-3/TRBV12-4,TGTGCCAGCAGGTTGGACAGGGGGCACACTGAAGCTTTCTTT,CASRLDRGHTEAFF
TRBD2,many,TRBJ2-1,TRBV27,TGTGCCACCCAACTAGCGGCCTCCTACAATGAGCAGTTCTTC,CATQLAASYNEQFF
-,many,TRBJ2-3,TRBV11-2,TGTGCCAGCAGCGTCGGGGGAGATACGCAGTATTTT,CASSVGGDTQYF
-,-,TRBJ2-7,TRBV14,TGTGCCAGCAGCCGGCAGTGGCCCCAATCCTACGAGCAGTACTTC,CASSRQWPQSYEQYF
-,-,TRBJ2-5,TRBV20-1,TGCAGTGCTAGAGAGTCCTACCAAGAGACCCACTACTTC,CSARESYQETHYF
TRBD2,many,TRBJ2-1,TRBV20-1,TGCAGTGCTCAGCCGACTAGCGGGAACTACAATGAGCAGTTCTTC,CSAQPTSGNYNEQFF
TRBD2,once,TRBJ2-7,TRBV28,TGTGCCAGCAGCTCCGGACTAGCGGGAGGGTTCCGCGAGCAGTACTTC,CASSSGLAGGFREQYF
-,-,TRBJ2-1,TRBV19,TGTGCCAGTAGTTGGGGAGGGGGATCCTACAATGAGCAGTTCTTC,CASSWGGGSYNEQFF
TRBD1,many,TRBJ1-1,TRBV12-5,TGTGCTAGTGGTCCAAGGACAGGGGGCTTGAACACTGAAGCTTTCTTT,CASGPRTGGLNTEAFF
-,-,TRBJ2-2,TRBV19,TGTGCCAGTAGTACGACAGCTAACACCGGGGAGCTGTTTTTT,CASSTTANTGELFF
-,-,TRBJ2-1,TRBV18,TGTGCCAGCTCACCAGGGACTCCGGAGTACAATGAGCAGTTCTTC,CASSPGTPEYNEQFF
-,-,TRBJ2-3,TRBV9,TGTGCCAGCAGCGTAGAGGGCGGGGCGCAGTATTTT,CASSVEGGAQYF
TRBD1,many,TRBJ2-1,TRBV9,TGTGCCAGCAGCCCTAGACAGGGAAACTACAATGAGCAGTTCTTC,CASSPRQGNYNEQFF
TRBD1,many,TRBJ1-2,TRBV5-1,TGTGCCAGCAGTCCGGGACAGGGAGGCTATGGCTACACCTTC,CASSPGQGGYGYTF
-,-,TRBJ2-5,TRBV11-2,TGTGCCAGCAGCTTCCCCTGGGGGGGGCGCGGGCAAGAGACCCAGTACTTC,CASSFPWGGRGQETQYF
TRBD1,-,TRBJ2-3,TRBV14,TGTGCCAGCAGCCAAGGGGACAGAGGAACAGATACGCAGTATTTT,CASSQGDRGTDTQYF
-,many,TRBJ2-1,TRBV7-2,TGTGCCAGCAGCTTAGCTTGGAGCTCCTACAATGAGCAGTTCTTC,CASSLAWSSYNEQFF
TRBD2,many,TRBJ2-3,TRBV28,TGTGCCAGCAGTTTACTCGGGACTAGCGGGAGTCATACAGATACGCAGTATTTT,CASSLLGTSGSHTDTQYF
-,many,TRBJ2-1,TRBV28,TGTGCCAGCAGTTTAACGGTTAAGGGTAATGAGCAGTTCTTC,CASSLTVKGNEQFF
-,-,TRBJ2-1,TRBV7-9,TGTGCCAGCAACCGACGGGACGGGAATCACAATGAGCAGTTCTTC,CASNRRDGNHNEQFF
-,many,TRBJ1-1,TRBV3-1,TGTGCCAGCAGCCAAGACAGAACCACTGAAGCTTTCTTT,CASSQDRTTEAFF
-,-,TRBJ1-2,TRBV20-1,TGCAGTGCGGGCCGGGACGACCTTTATGGCTACACCTTC,CSAGRDDLYGYTF
TRBD2,few,TRBJ2-5,TRBV24-1,TGTGCCACCAGTGCCCCCGGGAGGACCCCACAAGAGACCCAGTACTTC,CATSAPGRTPQETQYF
-,many,TRBJ2-3,TRBV2,TGTGCCAGCAGTGATCCCGGGAGCACAGATACGCAGTATTTT,CASSDPGSTDTQYF
-,many,TRBJ2-1,TRBV12-3/TRBV12-4,TGTGCCAGCAGTCCAACTAGGACGGCCCATATAAACAATGAGCAGTTCTTC,CASSPTRTAHINNEQFF
-,many,TRBJ2-1,TRBV7-9,TGTGCCAGCAGCTTAGCGGCCACCTACAATGAGCAGTTCTTC,CASSLAATYNEQFF
TRBD1,many,TRBJ2-1,TRBV3-1,TGTGCCAGCAGCCTTCGACAGGGCCCCTACAATGAGCAGTTCTTC,CASSLRQGPYNEQFF
-,few,TRBJ2-5,TRBV4-1,TGCGCCAGCAGCCAATTGGAGACCCAGTACTTC,CASSQLETQYF
-,-,TRBJ1-2,TRBV2,TGTGCCAACAGTAGGGGGAACTATGGCTACACCTTC,CANSRGNYGYTF
TRBD1,many,TRBJ2-2,TRBV3-1,TGTGCCAGCAGCCAGTTTAAGACAGGGGGCACCGGGGAGCTGTTTTTT,CASSQFKTGGTGELFF
-,many,TRBJ1-1,TRBV6-1,TGTGCCAGCACAGCTGAAGCTTTCTTT,CASTAEAFF
TRBD2,few,TRBJ2-7,TRBV12-3/TRBV12-4,TGTGCCAGCAGTTTGAGTAGCGGGCGGCGGTTGGAGCAGTACTTC,CASSLSSGRRLEQYF
-,-,TRBJ1-1,TRBV6-1,TGTGCCAGCAGTGCGATCTGGGGGAACACTGAAGCTTTCTTT,CASSAIWGNTEAFF
TRBD2,-,TRBJ2-1,TRBV11-2,TGTGCCAGCAGCTTAGGAGTTAGCGGGAGGTATGAGCAGTTCTTC,CASSLGVSGRYEQFF
TRBD1,many,TRBJ2-2,TRBV2,TGTGCCAGCAGAGAGGACAGGGGTGTACCCGGGGAGCTGTTTTTT,CASREDRGVPGELFF
-,-,TRBJ2-7,TRBV15,TGTGCCACCAGCAGAGTCCTAGGTAGCTCCTACGAGCAGTACTTC,CATSRVLGSSYEQYF
-,-,TRBJ2-7,TRBV4-1,TGCGCCAGCAGCAAGGTCGGATACGAGCAGTACTTC,CASSKVGYEQYF
TRBD2,few,TRBJ2-1,TRBV18,TGTGCCAGCTCAGGACTAGCGGGAGGGCCAAATGAGCAGTTCTTC,CASSGLAGGPNEQFF
-,many,TRBJ1-2,TRBV24-1,TGTGCCACCAGTGATTTACATAGTGGCTACACCTTC,CATSDLHSGYTF
TRBD1,many,TRBJ2-7,TRBV20-1,TGCAGTGCTAGACCCCGGGACAGGGACTACGAGCAGTACTTC,CSARPRDRDYEQYF
TRBD1,few,TRBJ2-5,TRBV5-1,TGCGCCAGCAGCTCCGGGACAGGGGGCTTCCAAGAGACCCAGTACTTC,CASSSGTGGFQETQYF
-,many,TRBJ2-7,TRBV24-1,TGTGCCACCAGTGATGGACAAATACTGGAAGACGAGCAGTACTTC,CATSDGQILEDEQYF
TRBD2,few,TRBJ2-5,TRBV13,TGTGCCAGCAGCTTCCGGCCTTTTGCGGGAGGGGTGGAGACCCAGTACTTC,CASSFRPFAGGVETQYF
-,many,TRBJ2-7,TRBV2,TGTGCCACAAGCCGGACAGCTACCTACGAGCAGTACTTC,CATSRTATYEQYF